One and the same sample provided the 6 T cell receptor beta chains below, sequenced in a study of blood T cell repertoires in COVID-19. The table came from immunoSEQ multiplex PCR; TCRdb's copy has only in-frame clones and leaves some out. The sample records roughly 350,000 clones, approximately 87% being singletons. The sample consisted of peripheral blood. These receptors originate from a woman in her 30s with COVID-19, enrolled during active disease.

The chain carries TRBV6-5 and TRBJ1-3; D possibly corresponds to TRBD1 (6 bases). Deletions cut 6 bases from V and 9 bases from J, with 12 bases between. The CDR3 has 12 residues. From germline, CDR1 is MNHEY and CDR2 SVGAGI. CDR3 nucleotides: TGTGCCAGCAGCTTACTAGGGGGCACCATATATTTT. It is translated as CASSLLGGTIYF.

This clone showed up just once. The rearrangement joins TRBV19 to TRBJ2-7, with 9 bases matching TRBD2. V was clipped by 6 bases and J by 3 bases; unmatched bases: 12. The V gene's germline CDR1 is LNHDA and CDR2 SQIVND (reference sequence). The CDR3 is 16 residues long. The CDR3: CASSPPEREVYYEQYF. The CDR3 DNA reads TGTGCCAGTAGCCCTCCTGAGCGGGAGGTTTACTACGAGCAGTACTTC.

The V and J genes are TRBV5-1 and TRBJ2-7; 8 nucleotides line up with TRBD2. This CDR3 region has 14 residues. CDR1 and CDR2 (germline): SGHRS, YFSETQ. V was clipped by 1 base and J by 2 bases; unmatched bases: 2. CDR3 region: CASSLNSGTYEQYF. CDR3 coding DNA: TGCGCCAGCAGCTTGAATAGCGGGACCTACGAGCAGTACTTC.

The count of this clone is one. The genes are TRBV4-3 and TRBJ2-3; TRBD2 matches 9 bases. Germline-derived CDR1 and CDR2 are LGHNA and YSLEER. J lost 6 bases, V lost 0 bases, and 10 bases had no gene match. This CDR3 is built from 17 residues. The CDR3 coding sequence is TGCGCCAGCAGCCAAGATCCCGCGGGAGGGCCAACCGATACGCAGTATTTT. As protein: CASSQDPAGGPTDTQYF.

This sequence joins TRBV13 and TRBJ1-1; D gene ambiguous. The CDR3 runs to 14 residues. Germline values: CDR1 PRHDT, CDR2 FYEKMQ (reference sequence). V was clipped by 3 bases and J by 4 bases, with 12 bases between them. Written as DNA, the CDR3 is TGTGCCAGCAGCTTGAGTCCAGGCAGCACTGAAGCTTTCTTT. It encodes CASSLSPGSTEAFF. Looking up the rest from reference TRBV13 and TRBJ1-1 gives the full variable domain: AAGVIQSPRHLIKEKRETATLKCYPIPRHDTVYWYQQGPGQDPQFLISFYEKMQSDKGSIPDRFSAQQFSDYHSELNMSSLELGDSALYFCASSLSPGSTEAFFGQGTRLTVV.

This chain connects TRBV2 to TRBJ2-7; D unresolved. The V and J ends lost 4 bases and 2 bases respectively, with 9 bases between them. The CDR3 covers 13 residues. CDR1 SNHLY and CDR2 FYNNEI come from the germline V gene. For the CDR3, the DNA is TGTGCCAGCAGTGTATTACAGACCTACGAGCAGTACTTC. Translated: CASSVLQTYEQYF.